This TCR beta chain was documented in a study of immune evolution from preneoplasia to lung adenocarcinoma. Findings and limits, study-wide: Compared with EGFR-mutant or double wild-type lesions, KRAS-mutant nodules were more clonal.

Libraries were prepared by immunoSEQ multiplex PCR; TCRdb keeps only in-frame clonotypes and omits some of them. The sample lists just over 7,500 clones, approximately 85% seen once, with about 2.6% in the top ten. This clone was seen a few times. Its antigen is undetermined. CDR3 length equals 19 residues. After removal of 0 bases from V and 8 bases from J, the junction contained 14 bases not matched to a gene. Per germline, CDR1 LGHNT and CDR2 FRNRAP. The chain employs TRBV12-5 and TRBJ2-1; 12 positions agree with TRBD2. The TCR was taken from a person aged 80 or older with lung adenocarcinoma. The sample was FFPE minimally invasive lung adenocarcinoma tissue. CDR3 sequence reads: CASGLVPTPSSGGADEQFF. The CDR3, as DNA: TGTGCTAGTGGTTTGGTCCCCACCCCGTCTAGCGGGGGGGCCGATGAGCAGTTCTTC.